This T cell receptor (beta chain) derives from a study of OX40 agonist ivuxolimab in advanced cancers. Germline CDR1 is MDHEN and CDR2 is SYDVKM. This CDR3 has 13 residues. V shed 6 bases and J shed 1 base, with 10 bases lying between them. Here immunoSEQ multiplex PCR was the method, and the copy in TCRdb shows in-frame clones only, minus some. This sample has 90,000 to 100,000 clones, with about 85% found just once. The sequences come from CD4+ or CD8+ T cells sorted from blood, collected in a trial of the OX40 agonist ivuxolimab. The clonotype comes from an adult with an advanced solid tumor such as melanoma, head and neck, liver or kidney cancer. The chain links TRBV28 to TRBJ2-7; D is possibly TRBD1 or TRBD2 (5 bases each). CDR3 sequence reads: CASRGRASYEQYF. The CDR3 DNA reads as TGTGCCAGCAGGGGACGGGCGTCCTACGAGCAGTACTTC.